This T cell receptor beta chain was found in a study of cytomegalovirus exposure and HLA in healthy donors. General study findings and limits: Common viral pathogens seemed to be connected with several of the most significant clusters, according to a later analysis. According to the study, about 180 TCR beta chains were cytomegalovirus-associated. In a later analysis, at a false discovery rate of 0.05, roughly 16,000 TCR beta sequences matched HLA alleles.

Of note for this clone: Antigen: not known.

60 Vbeta and 13 Jbeta primers were used in PCR. Produced via immunoSEQ multiplex PCR; TCRdb's table is partial and in-frame only. In the table there are around 54,000 clones, around 82% of which are singletons. CDR3 size: 16 residues. Germline V gene sequence: CDR1 SEHNR, CDR2 FQNEAQ (reference sequence). After removal of 5 bases from V and 0 bases from J, the junction contained 7 bases not matched to a gene. The TCR originated in a young woman in good health and CMV-seronegative. The J gene is TRBJ2-1, the V gene TRBV7-9, with 7 positions matching TRBD2. Material for sequencing was PBMCs. The CDR3 protein is CASSRLARSSYNEQFF. The CDR3 nucleotides are TGTGCCAGCAGCCGACTAGCCCGAAGCTCCTACAATGAGCAGTTCTTC.